The rows below give T cell receptor beta chains drawn from one sample of a study of type 1 regulatory T cells. TCRdb processed the reads anew with MiXCR; each CDR3 protein has one entry. The sample has about 74,000 distinct CDR3 sequences, 55% to 80% seen once. Which antigens these TCRs recognize remains unknown. Sequenced sample: cultured T cells, either the whole culture or a sorted T cell fraction (not recorded which). These receptors all stem from a human donor in good health. CDR3s include the opening cysteine and the closing phenylalanine or tryptophan. A D gene is named only where the DNA matches it firmly. Expanded clones get a size class; other rows say once, few or many, or leave the size out.

j_call d_call clone_size cdr3_length v_call cdr3_aa cdr3_nt
TRBJ2-5 TRBD1 NA 14 TRBV20-1 CSATRTGEGETQYF TGCAGTGCTACCCGGACAGGCGAGGGAGAGACCCAGTACTTC
TRBJ1-2 TRBD1 once 15 TRBV28 CASSSSGTGGSGYTF TGTGCCAGCAGTTCGTCGGGGACAGGGGGCTCGGGCTACACCTTC
TRBJ2-1 TRBD1 NA 14 TRBV20-1 CSASFGQVFNEQFF TGCAGTGCTAGCTTCGGACAGGTTTTTAATGAGCAGTTCTTC
TRBJ2-3 TRBD2 NA 16 TRBV19 CASTAKGRDYTDTQYF TGTGCCAGTACGGCTAAGGGCAGGGACTACACAGATACGCAGTATTTT
TRBJ2-7 NA few 11 TRBV24-1 CATSDFYEQYF TGTGCCACCAGTGATTTCTACGAGCAGTACTTC
TRBJ2-1 TRBD2 few 18 TRBV7-7 CASSLTPPGSGRGNEQFF TGTGCCAGCAGCTTAACCCCTCCCGGTAGCGGGAGGGGTAATGAGCAGTTCTTC
TRBJ1-1 NA NA 16 TRBV27 CASSKLVEGRNTEAFF TGTGCCAGCAGTAAGCTGGTCGAGGGCCGGAACACTGAAGCTTTCTTT
TRBJ1-1 NA NA 14 TRBV30 CAWSPLAGNTEAFF TGTGCCTGGAGCCCTCTAGCGGGGAACACTGAAGCTTTCTTT
TRBJ2-5 TRBD2 NA 14 TRBV20-1 CSARWREPGVAQYF TGCAGTGCTAGATGGCGGGAGCCGGGTGTGGCCCAGTACTTC
TRBJ2-7 TRBD2 NA 13 TRBV27 CASGTSGRREQYF TGTGCCAGCGGGACTAGCGGGAGAAGGGAGCAGTACTTC
TRBJ2-7 NA few 14 TRBV20-1 CSARGAVLTYEQYF TGCAGTGCTAGAGGAGCGGTTCTAACCTACGAGCAGTACTTC
TRBJ2-2 NA medium-sized 16 TRBV10-3 CAISGQQPLNTGELFF TGTGCCATCAGTGGGCAACAGCCCTTGAACACCGGGGAGCTGTTTTTT
TRBJ2-7 NA few 13 TRBV10-3 CAISAGSTYEQYF TGTGCCATCAGTGCGGGGTCGACCTACGAGCAGTACTTC
TRBJ2-1 NA NA 15 TRBV9 CVSSVATGRGNEQFF TGTGTCAGCAGCGTAGCTACAGGGAGGGGCAATGAGCAGTTCTTC
TRBJ2-7 NA few 11 TRBV12-3/TRBV12-4 CASSFRDEQYF TGTGCCAGCAGTTTTCGGGACGAGCAGTACTTC
TRBJ2-1 NA NA 14 TRBV5-1 CASRPEDGYNEQFF TGCGCCAGCAGGCCAGAGGACGGTTACAATGAGCAGTTCTTC
TRBJ2-2 NA few 14 TRBV24-1 CATSETGYGGELFF TGTGCCACCAGTGAAACAGGGTACGGCGGGGAGCTGTTTTTT
TRBJ2-7 NA few 13 TRBV7-2 CASSLAGASEQYF TGTGCCAGCAGCTTAGCCGGGGCAAGCGAGCAGTACTTC
TRBJ2-3 NA few 14 TRBV4-3 CASSLSVGKDTQYF TGCGCCAGCAGCCTTAGCGTTGGGAAGGATACGCAGTATTTT
TRBJ2-2 TRBD1 medium-sized 15 TRBV6-6 CASSQDRGKTGELFF TGTGCCAGCAGCCAGGACAGGGGGAAGACCGGGGAGCTGTTTTTT
TRBJ2-1 NA NA 13 TRBV12-3/TRBV12-4 CASSLSPLGEQFF TGTGCCAGCAGTTTGTCACCGTTGGGGGAGCAGTTCTTC
TRBJ2-7 NA NA 15 TRBV7-3 CASSFSGSNLGEQYF TGTGCCAGCAGCTTCTCCGGGTCTAATCTCGGCGAGCAGTACTTC
TRBJ2-3 NA NA 16 TRBV5-1 CASSLGRGGYTDTQYF TGCGCCAGCAGCTTGGGCCGTGGGGGTTACACAGATACGCAGTATTTT
TRBJ2-2 NA NA 14 TRBV9 CASSILRDTGELFF TGTGCCAGCAGCATCCTACGAGACACCGGGGAGCTGTTTTTT
TRBJ2-1 TRBD2 NA 16 TRBV7-9 CASSPSSGRALGEQFF TGTGCCAGCAGCCCCTCTAGCGGGAGGGCCTTAGGGGAGCAGTTCTTC
TRBJ2-7 NA NA 17 TRBV14 CASSQSLARASSYEQYF TGTGCCAGCAGCCAGAGCCTAGCCCGGGCTAGCTCCTACGAGCAGTACTTC
TRBJ2-3 TRBD1 few 17 TRBV5-1 CASSLGITGPTGDTQYF TGCGCCAGCAGCTTGGGGATTACAGGGCCGACAGGGGATACGCAGTATTTT
TRBJ2-1 TRBD1 few 16 TRBV27 CASSPRDRGGDYEQFF TGTGCCAGCAGCCCAAGGGACAGGGGAGGTGATTATGAGCAGTTCTTC
TRBJ2-7 NA once 17 TRBV21-1 CASRSVVAGQLSYEQYF TGTGCCAGCAGGAGCGTTGTAGCGGGCCAATTATCCTACGAGCAGTACTTC
TRBJ1-3 NA NA 13 TRBV20-1 CSVPKNSGNTIYF TGCAGTGTCCCGAAAAACTCTGGAAACACCATATATTTT
TRBJ1-5 NA NA 11 TRBV5-6 CASSLRQPQHF TGTGCCAGCAGCTTGAGACAGCCCCAGCATTTT
TRBJ2-1 TRBD1 NA 14 TRBV5-1 CASSAGTGADEQFF TGCGCCAGCAGCGCCGGGACAGGGGCCGATGAGCAGTTCTTC
TRBJ2-1 TRBD2 NA 14 TRBV20-1 CSANGGGTYNEQFF TGCAGTGCGAACGGGGGGGGAACCTACAATGAGCAGTTCTTC
TRBJ1-1 NA many 14 TRBV9 CASSPLSRNTEAFF TGTGCCAGCAGCCCTTTAAGCCGGAACACTGAAGCTTTCTTT
TRBJ2-7 NA NA 15 TRBV20-1 CSATPLARYPYEQYF TGCAGTGCCACCCCGCTCGCCCGGTATCCCTACGAGCAGTACTTC
TRBJ2-1 NA NA 14 TRBV5-1 CASSIQSTDNEQFF TGCGCCAGCAGCATACAATCGACAGATAATGAGCAGTTCTTC
TRBJ1-1 NA NA 13 TRBV7-3 CASSLTGNTEAFF TGTGCCAGCAGCCTAACAGGGAACACTGAAGCTTTCTTT
TRBJ2-1 NA NA 14 TRBV7-8 CASSPRRADNEQFF TGTGCCAGCAGCCCCCGCCGGGCGGACAATGAGCAGTTCTTC
TRBJ2-3 TRBD2 once 16 TRBV9 CASSPGLAEPTDTQYF TGTGCCAGCAGCCCAGGACTAGCGGAACCCACAGATACGCAGTATTTT
TRBJ2-7 NA few 15 TRBV12-3/TRBV12-4 CASSLGVTSTYEQYF TGTGCCAGCAGTTTGGGAGTTACTTCTACCTACGAGCAGTACTTC
TRBJ2-5 NA NA 16 TRBV18 CASSPKAAGMDGTQYF TGTGCCAGCTCACCAAAGGCGGCGGGGATGGACGGGACCCAGTACTTC
TRBJ2-1 NA NA 17 TRBV24-1 CATSDPSRGDPYNEQFF TGTGCCACCAGTGATCCATCGAGGGGGGACCCCTACAATGAGCAGTTCTTC
TRBJ1-6 NA NA 17 TRBV9 CASSVASSGSYNSPLHF TGTGCCAGCAGCGTAGCCAGTTCAGGCTCCTATAATTCACCCCTCCACTTT
TRBJ2-1 TRBD2 many 15 TRBV15 CATSRDRLAGKEEFF TGTGCCACCAGCAGAGATCGCCTAGCGGGAAAAGAGGAGTTCTTC
TRBJ2-7 TRBD2 medium-sized 15 TRBV11-2 CASTSRTSDPYEQYF TGTGCCAGCACCTCACGGACTAGCGATCCCTACGAGCAGTACTTC